Below, one T cell receptor beta chain is given with its context. Looked up from germline, CDR1 is LNHDA and CDR2 is SQIVND (reference sequence). This CDR3 region has 17 residues. Trimming removed 0 bases from V and 0 bases from J, with 15 bases in between. As for the cDNA, it was generated by 5'RACE with 10-nucleotide random UMIs. TCRdb fed the 5' RACE reads into MiXCR, producing one record per CDR3 protein. The repertoire has more than 35,000 distinct CDR3 sequences, around 2.9% of them found once; the top ten carry roughly 15%. These data come from a study of neurological immune-mediated disorders. Sequencing was performed on PBMCs. This chain links TRBV19 with TRBJ2-7; D perhaps matches TRBD2 (6 bases). The clonotype was recovered from a woman between 45 and 60 years old with multiple sclerosis. The CDR3 spells CASSIEGGRVSSYEQYF. Written as DNA, the CDR3 is TGTGCCAGTAGTATAGAGGGAGGACGGGTAAGCTCCTACGAGCAGTACTTC.